This T cell receptor beta chain was profiled in a study of regulatory T cells in long-lasting Graves disease. The sample holds many counts of this clonotype. Germline CDR1 and CDR2: SEHNR and FQNEAQ (reference sequence). Trimming took 4 bases from V and 2 from J; bases not matched to a gene: 4. This CDR3 has 15 residues. As for time point: newly diagnosed GD, antithyroid drugs for less than 3 months. PBMCs provided the RNA from which the TCR library was made. Combining iRepertoire HTBI primers with Arm-PCR of CDR3 regions, the authors built TCR beta libraries. MiXCR, run by TCRdb on the multiplex PCR reads, gives a single entry per CDR3 protein. The sample contains about 440,000 distinct CDR3 sequences, 15% of which appear only once. This same sample was also part of a study on T cells in Graves' hyperthyroidism and ophthalmopathy. That study reports: Most thyroid-expanded clonotypes above 0.001 were also found in blood.

The TCR sequence derives from a woman in her twenties or thirties with Graves disease. The chain has TRBV7-9 and TRBJ2-7, with 11 nucleotides matching TRBD1. This specimen was peripheral blood mononuclear cells (PBMCs), taken at new diagnosis, from a patient treated with antithyroid drugs. The CDR3 sequence is CASSWGTGGTYEQYF. In DNA form, the CDR3 reads TGTGCCAGCAGCTGGGGGACAGGGGGAACCTACGAGCAGTACTTC.